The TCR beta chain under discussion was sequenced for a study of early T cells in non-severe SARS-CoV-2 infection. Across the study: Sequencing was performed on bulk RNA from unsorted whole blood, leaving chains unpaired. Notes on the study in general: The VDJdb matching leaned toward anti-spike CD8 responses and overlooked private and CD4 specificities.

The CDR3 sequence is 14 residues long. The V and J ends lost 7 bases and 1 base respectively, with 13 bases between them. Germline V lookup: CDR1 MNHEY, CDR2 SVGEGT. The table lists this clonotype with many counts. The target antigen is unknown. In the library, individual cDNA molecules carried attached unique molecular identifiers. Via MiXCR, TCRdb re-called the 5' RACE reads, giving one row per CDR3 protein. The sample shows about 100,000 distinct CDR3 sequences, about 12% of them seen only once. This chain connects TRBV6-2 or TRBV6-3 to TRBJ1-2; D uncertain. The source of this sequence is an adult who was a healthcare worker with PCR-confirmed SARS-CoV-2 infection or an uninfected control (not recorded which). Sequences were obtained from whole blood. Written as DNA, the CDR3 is TGTGCCAGCACTAAAGACGGAGTTAACTATGGCTACACCTTC. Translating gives CASTKDGVNYGYTF.